This entry describes one T cell receptor beta chain. This sample stems from a study of T cell responses to AZD1222 COVID-19 vaccine. Assay: immunoSEQ multiplex PCR; the TCRdb copy retains only in-frame clones and omits some. In the table there are around 100,000 clones, roughly nine tenths of which are singletons. This receptor was identified in an adult who received the AZD1222 COVID-19 vaccine. Sequencing was performed on peripheral blood, taken 28 days after the second AZD1222 dose.

The chain's CDR3 is CASSLARASYGYTF. DNA for the CDR3: TGTGCCAGCAGTTTGGCCAGAGCAAGCTATGGCTACACCTTC. V usage is TRBV28 and J usage is TRBJ1-2; D ambiguous. The V gene lost 3 bases and the J gene lost 4 bases, with 12 bases spanning the gap. This CDR3 contains 14 residues. Germline V CDR1 and CDR2: MDHEN, SYDVKM.